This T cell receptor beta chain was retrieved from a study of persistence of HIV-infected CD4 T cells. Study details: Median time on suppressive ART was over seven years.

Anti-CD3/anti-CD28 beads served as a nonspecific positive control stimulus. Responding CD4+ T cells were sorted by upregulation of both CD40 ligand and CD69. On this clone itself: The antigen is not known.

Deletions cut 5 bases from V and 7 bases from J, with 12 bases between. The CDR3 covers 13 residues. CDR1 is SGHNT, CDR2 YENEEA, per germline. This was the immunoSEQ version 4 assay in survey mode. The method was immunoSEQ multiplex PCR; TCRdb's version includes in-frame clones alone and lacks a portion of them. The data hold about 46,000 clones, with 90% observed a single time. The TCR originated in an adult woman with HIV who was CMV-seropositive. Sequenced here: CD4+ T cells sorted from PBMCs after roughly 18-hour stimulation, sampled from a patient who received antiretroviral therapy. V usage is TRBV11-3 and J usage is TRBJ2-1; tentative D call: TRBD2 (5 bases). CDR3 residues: CASSTRTQNEQFF. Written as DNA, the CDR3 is TGTGCCAGCAGCACGCGGACTCAAAATGAGCAGTTCTTC.